The next 27 T cell receptor beta chains were all read from a single sample in a study of T cell repertoires in cytomegalovirus infection. TCRdb reprocessed the reads with MiXCR, giving one entry per CDR3 protein. The data contain around 320,000 distinct CDR3 sequences, more than 8% of them seen just once; the ten biggest clones take up roughly 4%. The sample consisted of PBMCs. Receptor source: a human donor in good health (CMV status not recorded). Some clones in this sample may be carry-over from other donors' samples.

This clonotype was detected many times. The V call is TRBV7-9, the J call TRBJ2-7; D might be TRBD1 (5 bases). This CDR3 region has 13 residues. CDR1 and CDR2 (germline): SEHNR, FQNEAQ (reference sequence). V lost 1 base, J lost 4 bases, and 8 bases lay in between. In DNA, the CDR3 is TGTGCCAGCAGCTTAGGGACACAATACGAGCAGTACTTC. This codes for CASSLGTQYEQYF.

This clonotype was counted many times. J is TRBJ2-1 and V is TRBV7-3, with D unclear. The CDR3 loop spans 15 amino acids. Germline CDR1 is SGHTA and CDR2 is FQGTGA. V lost 4 bases to trimming and J lost 0 bases, with 10 bases between them. The CDR3 region has the DNA TGTGCCAGCAGCTCCGTCCGGAGCTCCTACAATGAGCAGTTCTTC. Translation gives CASSSVRSSYNEQFF. Based on the CDR3 plus reference TRBV7-3 and TRBJ2-1, the full variable domain is GAGVSQTPSNKVTEKGKYVELRCDPISGHTALYWYRQSLGQGPEFLIYFQGTGAADDSGLPNDRFFAVRPEGSVSTLKIQRTERGDSAVYLCASSSVRSSYNEQFFGPGTRLTVL.

V gene TRBV29-1 combines with J gene TRBJ1-1; D call uncertain. In germline, CDR1 is SQVTM, CDR2 ANQGSEA. V lost 6 bases and J 9 bases, leaving 11 bases between the germline ends. CDR3 size: 10 residues. Written as DNA, the CDR3 is TGCAGCGTGATAGGCCAGCAAGCTTTCTTT. It encodes CSVIGQQAFF.

The chain recombines TRBV27 with TRBJ1-1; D may be TRBD1 (5 bases). CDR3 length equals 14 residues. Germline assignment: CDR1 MNHEY and CDR2 SMNVEV (reference sequence). Trimming took off 7 bases at V and 1 base at J, with 13 bases between the two ends. CDR3 nucleotide sequence: TGTGCCAGCAAATCGGAAACAGGGAACACTGAAGCTTTCTTT. Protein: CASKSETGNTEAFF.

This clonotype was picked up a small number of times. The chain uses TRBV12-5 and TRBJ2-5; 8 bases match TRBD1. V was clipped by 1 base and J by 4 bases; unmatched bases: 5. Germline CDR1 is LGHNT and CDR2 is FRNRAP. The CDR3 is 15 residues long. The CDR3 region has the DNA TGTGCTAGTGGTTTGGGAGGACAGGGACCAGAGACCCAGTACTTC. Translated, it gives CASGLGGQGPETQYF.

This chain uses TRBV29-1 with TRBJ2-1; D is undetermined. Trimming took off 7 bases at V and 10 bases at J, with 14 bases between the two ends. The CDR3 length is 11 residues. Germline lookup yields CDR1 SQVTM and CDR2 ANQGSEA. Here the CDR3 DNA reads TGCAGCGCCGTCTCGCCTATGGAGCAGTTCTTC. Its translation: CSAVSPMEQFF.

This clonotype was seen a few times. The chain couples TRBV5-4 to TRBJ2-1; no definite D call. CDR3 length: 15 residues. The V gene lost 2 bases and the J gene lost 5 bases, with 14 bases spanning the gap. Germline values: CDR1 SGHNT, CDR2 YYREEE (reference sequence). DNA for the CDR3: TGTGCCAGCAGCTTCCGAAGGACCGATAACAATGAGCAGTTCTTC. As protein: CASSFRRTDNNEQFF.

This clonotype was observed at least ten times. This chain uses TRBV7-6 with TRBJ2-1, with 8 bases that match TRBD2. CDR3 length: 16 amino acids. Trimming removed 4 bases from V and 5 bases from J; junction bases left unmatched: 10. The germline CDR1 and CDR2 sequences are SGHVS and FNYEAQ. CDR3 region: CASSSDRGLVNNEQFF. CDR3 coding DNA: TGTGCCAGCAGCTCAGATAGGGGACTAGTAAACAATGAGCAGTTCTTC.

This clonotype was seen at least ten times. The chain carries TRBV12-3 or TRBV12-4 and TRBJ2-1; a weak D match, TRBD2 (6 bases). Trimming removed 7 bases from V and 0 bases from J, with 31 bases in between. The CDR3 has 21 amino acids. In nucleotides, the CDR3 is TGTGCCAGCACCCATATTAGCCGTTTCGGGAGTAGCGCAAGCTCCTACAATGAGCAGTTCTTC. Amino acids: CASTHISRFGSSASSYNEQFF.

This clonotype was observed many times. The chain links TRBV7-2 to TRBJ1-1; 8 bases match TRBD1. Germline V gene sequence: CDR1 SGHTA, CDR2 FQGNSA. V lost 5 bases to trimming and J lost 10 bases; unmatched junction nucleotides: 15. The CDR3 totals 15 residues. CDR3 amino acids: CASSGRDRNRFGAFF. CDR3 coding DNA: TGTGCCAGCAGCGGCCGGGACAGGAACCGTTTCGGAGCTTTCTTT.

This clonotype was seen at least ten times. CDR3 sequence reads: CASRGTDYLSYEQYF. The CDR3 DNA reads as TGTGCCAGCAGGGGGACAGACTACCTCTCCTACGAGCAGTACTTC. The gene calls are TRBV2 and TRBJ2-7; 7 positions match TRBD1. V lost 6 bases, J lost 0 bases, and 8 bases stayed unmatched. From germline, CDR1 is SNHLY and CDR2 FYNNEI. The length of the CDR3 is 15 residues.

This clonotype was seen at least ten times. The gene calls are TRBV2 and TRBJ2-3, with 8 positions matching TRBD1. Losses at the gene ends were 3 bases for V and 4 bases for J; bases not matched to a gene: 12. This CDR3 contains 17 residues. CDR1 and CDR2 (germline): SNHLY, FYNNEI. The CDR3 nucleotides are TGTGCCAGCAGTGACTTACCAGGACAGGGACTGCCAGATACGCAGTATTTT. Encoded protein: CASSDLPGQGLPDTQYF.

This clonotype was seen at least ten times. Here the CDR3 DNA reads TGTGCCAGCAGCCGACAGGGAAGAGTGAACACTGAAGCTTTCTTT. It translates to CASSRQGRVNTEAFF. V and J are TRBV7-2 and TRBJ1-1; 7 nucleotides agree with TRBD1. Germline CDR1 and CDR2: SGHTA and FQGNSA. With V trimmed by 5 bases and J by 0 bases, 6 bases remained unmatched. This CDR3 has 15 amino acids.

This clonotype was seen more than once but under ten times. J is TRBJ1-5 and V is TRBV7-9; no reliable D call. This CDR3 is 14 amino acids long. CDR1 is SEHNR, CDR2 FQNEAQ, per germline (reference sequence). V was cut by 5 bases and J by 3 bases, with 11 bases left in between. CDR3 sequence reads: CASSLDGYNQPQHF. CDR3 coding DNA: TGTGCCAGCAGCCTTGACGGTTACAATCAGCCCCAGCATTTT.

The gene calls are TRBV7-2 and TRBJ2-7; perhaps TRBD1 as D (6 bases). The CDR3 is 16 residues long. Trimming stripped 2 bases from V and 2 bases from J, with 16 bases between. Germline V gives CDR1 SGHTA, CDR2 FQGNSA. CDR3: CASSLLTGTLTYEQYF. In nucleotides, the CDR3 is TGTGCCAGCAGCTTACTAACCGGGACATTGACCTACGAGCAGTACTTC. The entire variable domain, with the rest obtained from reference TRBV7-2 and TRBJ2-7, is as follows: GAGVSQSPSNKVTEKGKDVELRCDPISGHTALYWYRQSLGQGLEFLIYFQGNSAPDKSGLPSDRFSAERTGGSVSTLTIQRTQQEDSAVYLCASSLLTGTLTYEQYFGPGTRLTVT.

Ten or more counts support this clonotype. The chain uses TRBV19 and TRBJ2-6; 9 nucleotides match TRBD2. The CDR3 length is 19 residues. With 3 bases clipped from V and 13 bases from J, the junction kept 22 bases outside the gene matches. Germline V gene data show CDR1 as LNHDA and CDR2 as SQIVND (reference sequence). The chain's CDR3 is CASSMGNPGASGDARVLTF. In nucleotides, the CDR3 is TGTGCCAGTAGTATGGGGAACCCAGGGGCTAGCGGGGATGCCCGGGTCCTGACTTTC.

This clonotype was detected ten times or more. The genes are TRBV7-2 and TRBJ2-3, with D possibly being TRBD2 (5 bases). CDR1 is SGHTA and CDR2 is FQGNSA in the germline V gene. The V end lost 3 bases, the J end lost 5 bases, and 15 bases lay between the germline ends. The CDR3 loop spans 15 amino acids. In DNA, the CDR3 is TGTGCCAGCAGCTTGAGCGTGGGAGTGGAAGATACGCAGTATTTT. Translated: CASSLSVGVEDTQYF.

This clonotype was observed at least ten times. The chain carries TRBV4-2 and TRBJ2-2; 7 bases line up with TRBD1. CDR1 is LGHNA and CDR2 is YNFKEQ in the germline V gene. CDR3 length equals 15 residues. V was pared by 4 bases and J by 1 base, with 3 bases of the junction left unmatched. DNA for the CDR3: TGTGCCAGCAGCCGACAGGGTGGGAACACCGGGGAGCTGTTTTTT. It specifies CASSRQGGNTGELFF.

This clonotype was found many times. V gene TRBV7-3 combines with J gene TRBJ2-3; TRBD2 matches at 11 bases. V was clipped by 0 bases and J by 3 bases; unmatched bases: 5. This CDR3 spans 17 amino acids. In germline, CDR1 is SGHTA, CDR2 FQGTGA. CDR3 bases: TGTGCCAGCAGCTTAACGGGTAGCGGGAGGGGGACAGATACGCAGTATTTT. Translated: CASSLTGSGRGTDTQYF.

This clonotype showed up many times. V and J are TRBV7-8 and TRBJ1-5; TRBD1 agrees at 7 bases. The CDR3 has 17 residues. The germline V gene encodes CDR1 SGHVS and CDR2 FQNEAQ. The V segment lost 4 bases and the J segment 1 base; nucleotides outside the gene matches: 10. The CDR3 region has the DNA TGTGCCAGCAGCTCGGACAGGATCCCAGGGAGCAATCAGCCCCAGCATTTT. Translated: CASSSDRIPGSNQPQHF.

This clonotype showed up many times. The gene calls are TRBV2 and TRBJ2-7; TRBD2 aligns across 10 bases. CDR1 is SNHLY, CDR2 FYNNEI, per germline. With 5 bases clipped from V and 4 bases from J, the junction kept 8 bases outside the gene matches. There are 15 residues in the CDR3. Written as DNA, the CDR3 is TGTGCCAGCAGTTTCGGACTAGCGGAGACATACGAGCAGTACTTC. This encodes CASSFGLAETYEQYF.

V is TRBV12-3 or TRBV12-4 and J is TRBJ2-3; 16 nucleotides align to TRBD2. After removal of 6 bases from V and 4 bases from J, the junction contained 10 bases not matched to a gene. The CDR3 spans 18 residues. The CDR3 coding sequence is TGTGCCAGCAGCCGAGGGACTAGCGGGGGGGCCTGGGCAGATACGCAGTATTTT. Translating it yields CASSRGTSGGAWADTQYF.

The chain is built from TRBV28 and TRBJ2-3; 9 bases align to TRBD2. CDR3 length: 17 residues. From germline, CDR1 is MDHEN and CDR2 SYDVKM. Unmatched junction bases numbered 12, after V lost 5 bases and J lost 3 bases. CDR3 in amino acids: CASSQRRLAGFTDTQYF. For the CDR3, the DNA is TGTGCCAGCAGTCAAAGGAGGCTAGCGGGATTTACAGATACGCAGTATTTT. Complete variable domain (other parts from reference TRBV28 and TRBJ2-3): DVKVTQSSRYLVKRTGEKVFLECVQDMDHENMFWYRQDPGLGLRLIYFSYDVKMKEKGDIPEGYSVSREKKERFSLILESASTNQTSMYLCASSQRRLAGFTDTQYFGPGTRLTVL.

The J gene is TRBJ1-2, the V gene TRBV4-3, with no clear D. Germline assignment: CDR1 LGHNA and CDR2 YSLEER. V shed 4 bases and J shed 2 bases, with 14 bases lying between them. CDR3 size: 15 residues. CDR3: CASSREPGDNYGYTF. CDR3 sequence (DNA): TGCGCCAGCAGCCGAGAACCGGGAGACAACTATGGCTACACCTTC.

This chain connects TRBV19 to TRBJ2-1, with D maybe TRBD2 (6 bases). CDR1 LNHDA and CDR2 SQIVND come from the germline V gene (reference sequence). With 7 bases removed from V and 6 bases from J, the gap between germline ends came to 22 bases. The CDR3 consists of 16 residues. CDR3 protein: CASTRIGGENFNEQFF. CDR3 in DNA: TGTGCCAGTACCCGAATTGGAGGGGAAAACTTCAATGAGCAGTTCTTC.

This clonotype was counted many times. V is TRBV7-2 and J is TRBJ2-4, with D perhaps matching TRBD2 (6 bases). The V end was cut by 3 bases, the J end by 3 bases, with 15 bases between. There are 16 residues in the CDR3. Per germline, CDR1 SGHTA and CDR2 FQGNSA. The chain's CDR3 is CASSFFGGEVKNIQYF. In DNA form, the CDR3 reads TGTGCCAGCAGCTTTTTCGGGGGAGAGGTCAAAAACATTCAGTACTTC.

This clonotype occurred a few times. The CDR3 is CASSKDRGSSYEQYF. The CDR3 coding sequence is TGTGCCAGCAGCAAGGACAGGGGATCCTCCTACGAGCAGTACTTC. This rearrangement joins TRBV5-4 to TRBJ2-7, with 9 nucleotides matching TRBD1. The CDR3 consists of 15 residues. From germline, CDR1 is SGHNT and CDR2 YYREEE (reference sequence). V shed 4 bases, J shed 0 bases, and the junction held 5 bases outside the gene matches.